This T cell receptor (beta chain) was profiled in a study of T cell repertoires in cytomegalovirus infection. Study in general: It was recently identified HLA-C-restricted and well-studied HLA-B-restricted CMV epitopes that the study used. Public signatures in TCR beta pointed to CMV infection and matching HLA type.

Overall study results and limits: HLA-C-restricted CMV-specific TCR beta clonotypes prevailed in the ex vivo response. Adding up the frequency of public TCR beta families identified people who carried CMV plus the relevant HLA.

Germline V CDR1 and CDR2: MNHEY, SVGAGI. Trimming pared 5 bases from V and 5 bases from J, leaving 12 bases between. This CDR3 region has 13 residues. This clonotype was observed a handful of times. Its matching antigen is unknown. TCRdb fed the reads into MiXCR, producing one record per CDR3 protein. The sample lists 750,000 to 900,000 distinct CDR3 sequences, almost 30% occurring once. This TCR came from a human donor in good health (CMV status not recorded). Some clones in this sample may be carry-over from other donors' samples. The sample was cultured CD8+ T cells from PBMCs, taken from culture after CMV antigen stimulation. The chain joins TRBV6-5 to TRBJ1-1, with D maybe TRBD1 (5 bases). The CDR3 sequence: CASSAGRGTEAFF. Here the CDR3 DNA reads TGTGCCAGCAGTGCAGGACGGGGGACTGAAGCTTTCTTT.